The 2 T cell receptor beta chains below come from one sample, sequenced in a study of shared clonotypes between healthy human individuals (dated by TCRdb to 2020 to 2022). CD8 naive samples were CD45RO-negative cells positively selected for CCR7, giving a CD45RA+CCR7+ population that excluded TemRA cells. The library was produced with the immunoSEQ multiplex PCR assay. Sourced from immuneACCESS, this table was stored by TCRdb with only in-frame sequences that have V and J called. A share of the clones is absent; for the studies checked, an unresolved V gene accounts for under half, and the remainder has no known explanation. In this sample the table shows 1.5 million to 2.5 million clones, less than 95% of which occur a single time. In total, the top ten clones hold approximately 1% of the sample. Source material: naive CD8+ T cells sorted from blood. The label giving this sample's cell subset or site can be read as: CD45RA+CCR7+. These receptors were collected from a man aged 18 to 29 in good health.

This chain joins TRBV6-5 and TRBJ2-1; D is perhaps TRBD2 (6 bases). The V gene lost 5 bases and the J gene lost 9 bases, with 8 bases spanning the gap. The CDR3 is made up of 11 amino acids. Germline CDR1 and CDR2: MNHEY and SVGAGI. The CDR3 region has the DNA TGTGCCAGCAGTACTAGCATTGAGCAGTTCTTC. Its protein is CASSTSIEQFF.

This clone was counted a single time. This chain links TRBV25-1 with TRBJ2-5; the match to TRBD1 covers 8 bases. CDR3 length: 15 residues. The trim removed 6 bases at V and 2 bases at J, leaving 8 bases unmatched. Germline V gives CDR1 MGHDK, CDR2 SYGVNS. This CDR3 is CASRAYGQGQETQYF. The CDR3 DNA sequence: TGTGCCAGCAGAGCTTATGGACAGGGTCAAGAGACCCAGTACTTC.